One T cell receptor beta chain is described in this entry. The specificity of this receptor is unknown. No clone much larger than this one lies a single base away; base qualities are absent. The donors were healthy, HIV-negative adults with no recently reported acute infections or vaccinations. Every donor was a Caucasian adult living in Nashville, Tennessee, USA. For unsorted samples, tens of millions of PBMCs were counted and genomic DNA was extracted with the QIAamp DNA Blood Mini kit. Blood was obtained by leukapheresis, after which PBMCs were separated by Ficoll-Histopaque density gradient centrifugation and cryopreserved in liquid nitrogen vapor phase. These data belong to a study of shared clonotypes between healthy human individuals (dated by TCRdb to the early 2020s). Concerning the study at large: The cohort included a few men and a couple of women between 18 and 49 years of age. To estimate repertoire size and how much clonotype sharing occurs between individuals, the study deeply sequenced the blood TCR repertoires of five or six healthy adults. Libraries were prepared and TCR repertoires were sequenced by different laboratories using diverse techniques, in order to increase sequencing depth and limit assay-specific biases. Per donor, leukapheresis produced somewhere between about 0.94 and 8.9 billion PBMCs.

Summary of the overall study and its limitations: Because the study included only a small number of donors, the genetic and exposure-history diversity represented was limited. Sampling was restricted to blood, and TCR repertoires in tissue are likely to differ from TCR repertoires in blood. Based on pairwise subsampling, the degree of clonotype sharing among donors was expected to be affected by sequencing depth.

Using the deep immunoSEQ assay, TCR CDR3 regions were amplified from genomic DNA by multiplex PCR. For each cell subset, the extracted genomic DNA was distributed evenly across all wells of several immunoSEQ 96-well plates, and each plate served as one replicate. For unsorted PBMC, each replicate PCR was loaded with approximately 0.3 ug genomic DNA, equivalent to about 30,000 T cell genomes. Ten immunoSEQ deep assay plates were used to sequence the unsorted PBMC genomic DNA. The purified libraries were quantified using a Qubit 3.0 fluorometer, sized with a Bioanalyzer 2100, and then quantified again using the KAPA Library Quantification kit. Every immunoSEQ 96-well plate was sequenced on a dedicated single-read 150-cycle Illumina NextSeq 550 flow cell. Concerning the study's data processing: The immunoSEQ output contained only junctional sequences without quality scores, so filtering could not match that applied to full-length reads. To assign V/J genes and CDR3, sequences were annotated against IMGT germline references using PyIR, a Python wrapper for IgBLAST v1.9. Reads were filtered out if the reads had weak V/J assignments (E-value above 1e-6), no CDR3, stop codons, out-of-frame junctions, or ambiguous translated residues. V3J clonotypes were defined by identical inferred V gene, J gene, and CDR3 amino acid sequence. The percentage overlap between two repertoires was calculated by dividing the number of shared unique clonotypes by the size of the smaller repertoire. Repertoire richness was assessed with RTK rarefaction, the Chao1 estimator, and Recon v2.1 estimates of unobserved clonotypes. In its TCRdb copy, this immuneACCESS table keeps in-frame sequences only and misses some clones. Where compared with another copy, unresolved V genes explain less than half of these, and the others have no known cause. V and J calls plus clone size are reproduced from that table; the DNA served to infer D and trimming. This sample holds around 450,000 clones; roughly three quarters were observed only once. Less than 15% of the sample goes to the ten largest clones.

According to the germline V gene (reference sequence), CDR1 reads PRHDT and CDR2 reads FYEKMQ. Relative to germline, V is 2 bases shorter and J is 9 bases shorter, with 11 bases between their ends. Including the terminal cysteine and phenylalanine, the CDR3 comprises 12 residues. The sequence is cut down to CDR3 DNA, 36 bases in frame from base 1. The sequencing input was PBMCs. This receptor was obtained from a middle-aged woman in good health. Some clones in this sample may be carry-over from other donors' samples. The chain joins TRBV13 to TRBJ2-7; the D gene is perhaps TRBD1, on 6 matching bases. The nucleotides read TGTGCCAGCAGCTTATGGCAGGGGACGCAGTACTTC. This gives the protein CASSLWQGTQYF.